The T cell receptor (beta chain) described here comes from a study of cytomegalovirus exposure and HLA in healthy donors. On the study more broadly: The 120 or so validation repertoires used a platform that matched the one used for the 666 first-cohort repertoires, as a later analysis reported. Findings of the study overall: According to the study, roughly 160 TCR beta chains were cytomegalovirus-associated.

This clone was picked up one time. Its antigen is unknown. The assay was immunoSEQ multiplex PCR, and TCRdb's table has in-frame clones only and misses some. The sample contains 220,000 or so clones, approximately 80% of which appear only once. This clonotype originated in a woman between 25 and 40 years old in good health and CMV-seropositive. The sample taken for sequencing was PBMCs.

The CDR3 region has the DNA TGTGCCACGCTAGAAACACTGAACACTGAAGCTTTCTTT. It codes for CATLETLNTEAFF. The rearrangement uses TRBV10-3 and TRBJ1-1; D not resolved. V was cut by 10 bases and J by 0 bases, with 12 bases left in between. The germline CDR1 and CDR2 sequences are ENHRY and SYGVKD. This CDR3 comprises 13 residues.